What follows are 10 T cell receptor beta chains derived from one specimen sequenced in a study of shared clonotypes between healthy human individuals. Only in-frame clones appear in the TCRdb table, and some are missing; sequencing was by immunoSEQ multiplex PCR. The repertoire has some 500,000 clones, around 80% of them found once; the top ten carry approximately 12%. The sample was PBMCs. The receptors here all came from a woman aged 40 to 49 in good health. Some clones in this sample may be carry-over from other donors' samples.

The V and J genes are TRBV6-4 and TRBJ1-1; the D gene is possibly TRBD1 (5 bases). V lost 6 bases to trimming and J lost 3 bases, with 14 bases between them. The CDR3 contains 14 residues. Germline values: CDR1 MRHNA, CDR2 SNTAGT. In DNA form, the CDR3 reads TGTGCCAGCAGCAGGGAGGGGTATTACACTGAAGCTTTCTTT. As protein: CASSREGYYTEAFF.

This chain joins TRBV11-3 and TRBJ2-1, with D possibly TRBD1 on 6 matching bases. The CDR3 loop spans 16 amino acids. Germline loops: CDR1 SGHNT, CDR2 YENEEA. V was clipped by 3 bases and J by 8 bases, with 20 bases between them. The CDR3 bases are TGTGCCAGCAGCTTTTCATGGGGGCAATCGGGCGATGAGCAGTTCTTC. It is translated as CASSFSWGQSGDEQFF.

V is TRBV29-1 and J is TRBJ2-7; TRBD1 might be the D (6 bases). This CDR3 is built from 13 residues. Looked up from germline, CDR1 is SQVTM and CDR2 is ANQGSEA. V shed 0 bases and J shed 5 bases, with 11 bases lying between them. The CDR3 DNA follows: TGCAGCGTTGAAGATCTAGGGGGAAACGAGCAGTACTTC. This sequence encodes CSVEDLGGNEQYF.

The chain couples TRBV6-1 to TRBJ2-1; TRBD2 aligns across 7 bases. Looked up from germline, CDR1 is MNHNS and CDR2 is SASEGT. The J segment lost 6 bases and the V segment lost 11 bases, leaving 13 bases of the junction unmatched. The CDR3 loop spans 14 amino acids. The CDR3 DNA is TGTGCCGGGGATAGTGCGGGAGTGGTCAATGAGCAGTTCTTC. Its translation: CAGDSAGVVNEQFF.

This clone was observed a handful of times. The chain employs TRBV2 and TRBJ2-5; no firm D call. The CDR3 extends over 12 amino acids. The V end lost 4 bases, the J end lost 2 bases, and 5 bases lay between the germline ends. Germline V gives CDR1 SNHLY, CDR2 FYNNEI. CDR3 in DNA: TGTGCCAGCAGTGTGCAGCAAGAGACCCAGTACTTC. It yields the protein CASSVQQETQYF.

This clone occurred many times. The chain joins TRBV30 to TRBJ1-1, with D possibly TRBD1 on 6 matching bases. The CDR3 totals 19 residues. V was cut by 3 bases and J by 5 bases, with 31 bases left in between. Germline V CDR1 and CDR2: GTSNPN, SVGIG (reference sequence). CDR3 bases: TGTGCCTGGAGCCATAGGTCGGTATTCCAGGGGCCCGCGGGGACTGAAGCTTTCTTT. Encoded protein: CAWSHRSVFQGPAGTEAFF. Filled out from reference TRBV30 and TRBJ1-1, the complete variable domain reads SQTIHQWPATLVQPVGSPLSLECTVEGTSNPNLYWYRQAAGRGLQLLFYSVGIGQISSEVPQNLSASRPQDRQFILSSKKLLLSDSGFYLCAWSHRSVFQGPAGTEAFFGQGTRLTVV.

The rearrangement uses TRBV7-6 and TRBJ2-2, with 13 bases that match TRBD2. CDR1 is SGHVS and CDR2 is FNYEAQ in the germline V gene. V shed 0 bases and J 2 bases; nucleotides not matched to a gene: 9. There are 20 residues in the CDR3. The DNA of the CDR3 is TGTGCCAGCAGCTTAGCACCTCCCGGGACTAGCGGGGTTAACACCGGGGAGCTGTTTTTT. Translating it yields CASSLAPPGTSGVNTGELFF.

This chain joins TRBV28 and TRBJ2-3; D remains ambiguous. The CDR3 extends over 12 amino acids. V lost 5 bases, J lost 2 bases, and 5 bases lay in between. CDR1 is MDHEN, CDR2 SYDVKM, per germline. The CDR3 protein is CASSLTTDTQYF. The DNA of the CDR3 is TGTGCCAGCAGTCTAACCACAGATACGCAGTATTTT.

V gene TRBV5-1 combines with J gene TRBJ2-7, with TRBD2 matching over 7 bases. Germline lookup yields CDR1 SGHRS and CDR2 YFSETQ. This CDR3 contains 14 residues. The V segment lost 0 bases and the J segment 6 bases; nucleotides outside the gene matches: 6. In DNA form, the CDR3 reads TGCGCCAGCAGCTTGGAAGGACTAGGATCCGAGCAGTACTTC. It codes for CASSLEGLGSEQYF.

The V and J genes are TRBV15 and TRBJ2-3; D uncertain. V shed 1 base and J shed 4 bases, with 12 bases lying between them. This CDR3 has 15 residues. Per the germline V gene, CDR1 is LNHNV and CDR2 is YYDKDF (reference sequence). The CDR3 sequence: CATSRGGSIPDTQYF. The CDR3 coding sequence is TGTGCCACCAGCAGAGGGGGTAGTATCCCAGATACGCAGTATTTT. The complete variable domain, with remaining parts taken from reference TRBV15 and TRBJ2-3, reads DAMVIQNPRYQVTQFGKPVTLSCSQTLNHNVMYWYQQKSSQAPKLLFHYYDKDFNNEADTPDNFQSRRPNTSFCFLDIRSPGLGDTAMYLCATSRGGSIPDTQYFGPGTRLTVL.